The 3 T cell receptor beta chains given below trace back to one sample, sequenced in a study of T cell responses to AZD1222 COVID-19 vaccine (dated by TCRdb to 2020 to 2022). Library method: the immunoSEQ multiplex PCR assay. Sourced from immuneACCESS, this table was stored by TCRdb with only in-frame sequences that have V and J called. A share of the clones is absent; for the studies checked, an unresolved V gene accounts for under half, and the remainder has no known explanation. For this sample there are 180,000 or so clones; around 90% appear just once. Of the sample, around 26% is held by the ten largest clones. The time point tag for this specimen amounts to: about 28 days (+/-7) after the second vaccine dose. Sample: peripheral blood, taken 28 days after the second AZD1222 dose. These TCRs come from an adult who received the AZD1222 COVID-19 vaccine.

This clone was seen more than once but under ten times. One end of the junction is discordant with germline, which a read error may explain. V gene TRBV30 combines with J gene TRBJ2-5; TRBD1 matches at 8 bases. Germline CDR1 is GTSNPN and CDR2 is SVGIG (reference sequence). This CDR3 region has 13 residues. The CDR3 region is CAADRVREGTQYF. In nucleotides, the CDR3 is TGCGCCGCGGACAGGGTCCGGGAAGGGACCCAGTACTTC.

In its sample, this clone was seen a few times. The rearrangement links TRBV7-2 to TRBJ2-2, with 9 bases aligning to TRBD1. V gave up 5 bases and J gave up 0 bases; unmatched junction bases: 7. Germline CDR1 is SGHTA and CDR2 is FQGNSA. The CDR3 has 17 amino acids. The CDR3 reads CASSPTRDRANTGELFF. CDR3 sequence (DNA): TGTGCCAGCAGCCCCACCCGGGACAGGGCGAACACCGGGGAGCTGTTTTTT. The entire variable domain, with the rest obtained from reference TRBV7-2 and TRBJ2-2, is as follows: GAGVSQSPSNKVTEKGKDVELRCDPISGHTALYWYRQSLGQGLEFLIYFQGNSAPDKSGLPSDRFSAERTGGSVSTLTIQRTQQEDSAVYLCASSPTRDRANTGELFFGEGSRLTVL.

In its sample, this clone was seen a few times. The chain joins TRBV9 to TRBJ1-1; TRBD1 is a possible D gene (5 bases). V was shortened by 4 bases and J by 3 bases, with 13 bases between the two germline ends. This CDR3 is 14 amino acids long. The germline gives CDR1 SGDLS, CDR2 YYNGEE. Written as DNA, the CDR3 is TGTGCCAGCAGCACGGGACTGGTGGACACTGAAGCTTTCTTT. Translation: CASSTGLVDTEAFF.